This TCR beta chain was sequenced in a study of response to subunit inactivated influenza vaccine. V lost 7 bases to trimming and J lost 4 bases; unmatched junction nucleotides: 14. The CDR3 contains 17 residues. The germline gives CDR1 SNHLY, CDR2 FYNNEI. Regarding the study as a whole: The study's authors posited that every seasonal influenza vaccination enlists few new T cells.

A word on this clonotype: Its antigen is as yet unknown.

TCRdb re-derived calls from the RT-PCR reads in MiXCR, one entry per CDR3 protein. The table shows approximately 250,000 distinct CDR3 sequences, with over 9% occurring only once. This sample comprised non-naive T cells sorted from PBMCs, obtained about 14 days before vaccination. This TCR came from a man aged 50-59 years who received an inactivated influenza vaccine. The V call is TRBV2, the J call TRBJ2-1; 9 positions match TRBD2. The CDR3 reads CASMGAEREVRYNEQFF. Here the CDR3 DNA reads TGTGCCAGCATGGGGGCTGAGCGGGAGGTTAGATACAATGAGCAGTTCTTC. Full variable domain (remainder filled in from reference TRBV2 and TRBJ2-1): EPEVTQTPSHQVTQMGQEVILRCVPISNHLYFYWYRQILGQKVEFLVSFYNNEISEKSEIFDDQFSVERPDGSNFTLKIRSTKLEDSAMYFCASMGAEREVRYNEQFFGPGTRLTVL.